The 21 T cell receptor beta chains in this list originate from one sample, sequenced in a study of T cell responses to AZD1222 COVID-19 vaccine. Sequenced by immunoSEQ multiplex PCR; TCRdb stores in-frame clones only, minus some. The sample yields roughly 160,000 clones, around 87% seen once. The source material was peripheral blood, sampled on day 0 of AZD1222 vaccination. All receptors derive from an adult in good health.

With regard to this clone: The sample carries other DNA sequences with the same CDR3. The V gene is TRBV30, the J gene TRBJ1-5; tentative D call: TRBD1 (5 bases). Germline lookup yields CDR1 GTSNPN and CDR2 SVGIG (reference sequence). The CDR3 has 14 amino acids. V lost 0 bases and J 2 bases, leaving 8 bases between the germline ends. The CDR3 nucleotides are TGTGCCTGGAGTGTGGGGCAGGGCAATCAGCCCCAGCATTTT. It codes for CAWSVGQGNQPQHF.

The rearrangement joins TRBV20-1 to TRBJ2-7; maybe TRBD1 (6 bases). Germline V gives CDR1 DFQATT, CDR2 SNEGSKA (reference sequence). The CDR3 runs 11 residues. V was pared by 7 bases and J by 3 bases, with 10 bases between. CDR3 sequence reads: CSVRGGYEQYV. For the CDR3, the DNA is TGCAGTGTCCGAGGGGGCTACGAGCAGTACGTC.

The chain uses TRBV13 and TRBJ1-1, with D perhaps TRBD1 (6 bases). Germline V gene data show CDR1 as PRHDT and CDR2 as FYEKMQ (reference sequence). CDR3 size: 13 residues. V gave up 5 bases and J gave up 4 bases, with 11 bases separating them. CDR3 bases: TGTGCCAGCAGCCCACAGGGTCCCACTGAAGCTTTCTTT. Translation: CASSPQGPTEAFF.

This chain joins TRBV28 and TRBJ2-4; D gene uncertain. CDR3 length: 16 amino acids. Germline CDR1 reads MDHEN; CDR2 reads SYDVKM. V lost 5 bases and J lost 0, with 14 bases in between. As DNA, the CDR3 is TGTGCCAGCAGTCCGGACGGTAATCTAGCCAAAAACATTCAGTACTTC. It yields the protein CASSPDGNLAKNIQYF.

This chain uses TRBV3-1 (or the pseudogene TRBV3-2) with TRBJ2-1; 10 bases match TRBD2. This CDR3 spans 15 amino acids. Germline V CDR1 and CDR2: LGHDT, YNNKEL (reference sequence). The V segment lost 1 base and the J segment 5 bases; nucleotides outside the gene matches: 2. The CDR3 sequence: CASSQGLAGHNEQFF. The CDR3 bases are TGTGCCAGCAGCCAAGGACTAGCGGGCCACAATGAGCAGTTCTTC.

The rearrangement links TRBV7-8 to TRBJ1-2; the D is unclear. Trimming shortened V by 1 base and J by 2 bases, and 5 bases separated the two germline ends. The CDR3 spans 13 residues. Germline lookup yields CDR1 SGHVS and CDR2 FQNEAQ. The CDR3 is CASSLVANYGYTF. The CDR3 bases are TGTGCCAGCAGCTTAGTCGCCAACTATGGCTACACCTTC.

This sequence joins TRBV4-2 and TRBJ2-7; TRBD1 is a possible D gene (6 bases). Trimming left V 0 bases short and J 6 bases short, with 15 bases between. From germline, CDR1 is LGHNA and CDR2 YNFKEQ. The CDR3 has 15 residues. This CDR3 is CASSQESGQGREQYF. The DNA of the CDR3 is TGTGCCAGCAGCCAAGAATCGGGACAAGGACGCGAGCAGTACTTC.

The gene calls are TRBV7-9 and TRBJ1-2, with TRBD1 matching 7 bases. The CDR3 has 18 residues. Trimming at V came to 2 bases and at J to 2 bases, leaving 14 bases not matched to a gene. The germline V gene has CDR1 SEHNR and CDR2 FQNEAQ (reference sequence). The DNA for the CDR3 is TGTGCCAGCAGCTTAAACCACCGAAGAGGGGGCCGGAACTATGGCTACACCTTC. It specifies CASSLNHRRGGRNYGYTF.

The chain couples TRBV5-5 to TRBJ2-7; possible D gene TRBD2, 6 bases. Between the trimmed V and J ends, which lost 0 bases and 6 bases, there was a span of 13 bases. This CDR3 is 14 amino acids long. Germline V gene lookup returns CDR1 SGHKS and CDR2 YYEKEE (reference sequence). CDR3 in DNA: TGTGCCAGCAGCTTGGAATCCCTGGGAGGCGAGCAGTACGTC. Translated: CASSLESLGGEQYV.

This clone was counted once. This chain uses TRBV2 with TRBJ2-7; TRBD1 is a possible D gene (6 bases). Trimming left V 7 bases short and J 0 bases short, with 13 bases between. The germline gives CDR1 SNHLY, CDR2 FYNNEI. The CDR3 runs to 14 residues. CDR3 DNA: TGTGCCAGCATTGGGACAAGAAGCTCCTACGAGCAGTACTTC. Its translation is CASIGTRSSYEQYF.

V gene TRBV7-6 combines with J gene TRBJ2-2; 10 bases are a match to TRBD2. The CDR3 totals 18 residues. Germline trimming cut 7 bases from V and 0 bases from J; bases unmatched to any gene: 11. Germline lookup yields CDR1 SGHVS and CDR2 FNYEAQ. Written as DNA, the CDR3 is TGTGCCAGCACTCCCTTGCTAGCGGGGGAACCGAACACCGGGGAGCTGTTTTTT. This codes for CASTPLLAGEPNTGELFF.

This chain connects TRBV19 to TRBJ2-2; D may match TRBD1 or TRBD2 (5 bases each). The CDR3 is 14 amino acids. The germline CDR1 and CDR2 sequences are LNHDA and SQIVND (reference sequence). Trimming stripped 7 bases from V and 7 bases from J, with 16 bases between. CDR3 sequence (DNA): TGTGCCAGTAACGTTGGGGGAACCGTCGGGGAGCTGTTTTTT. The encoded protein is CASNVGGTVGELFF.

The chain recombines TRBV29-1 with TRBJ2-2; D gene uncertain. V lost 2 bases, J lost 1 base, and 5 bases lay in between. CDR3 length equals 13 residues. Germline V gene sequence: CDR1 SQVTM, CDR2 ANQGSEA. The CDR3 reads CSVESENTGELFF. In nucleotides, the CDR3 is TGCAGCGTTGAATCCGAGAACACCGGGGAGCTGTTTTTT.

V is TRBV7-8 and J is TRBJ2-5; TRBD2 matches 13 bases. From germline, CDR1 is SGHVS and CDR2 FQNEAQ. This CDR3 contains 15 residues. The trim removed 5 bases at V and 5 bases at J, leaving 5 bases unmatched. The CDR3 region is CASSNRLAGGETQYF. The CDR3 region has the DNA TGTGCCAGCAGCAACAGACTAGCGGGGGGTGAGACCCAGTACTTC.

The CDR3 loop reads CASSIDLGGGDTQYF. Here the CDR3 DNA reads TGTGCCAGTAGTATAGATCTGGGGGGGGGCGATACGCAGTATTTT. The chain is built from TRBV19 and TRBJ2-3; maybe TRBD2 (7 bases). The length of the CDR3 is 15 residues. Germline CDR1 reads LNHDA; CDR2 reads SQIVND (reference sequence). Trimming shortened V by 0 bases and J by 6 bases, and 13 bases separated the two germline ends.

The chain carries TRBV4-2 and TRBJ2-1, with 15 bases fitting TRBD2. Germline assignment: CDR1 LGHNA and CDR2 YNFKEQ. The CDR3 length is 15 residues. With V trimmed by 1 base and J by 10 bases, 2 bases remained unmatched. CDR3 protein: CASSQGGLAGGEQFF. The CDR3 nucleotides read TGTGCCAGCAGCCAAGGAGGACTAGCGGGGGGGGAGCAGTTCTTC.

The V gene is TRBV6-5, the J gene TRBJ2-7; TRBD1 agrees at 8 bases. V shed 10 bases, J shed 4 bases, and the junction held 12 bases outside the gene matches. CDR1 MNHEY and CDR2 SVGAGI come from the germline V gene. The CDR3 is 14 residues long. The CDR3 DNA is TGTGCCATCCAATGGGGCAGGGGGCTTTACGAGCAGTACTTC. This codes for CAIQWGRGLYEQYF.

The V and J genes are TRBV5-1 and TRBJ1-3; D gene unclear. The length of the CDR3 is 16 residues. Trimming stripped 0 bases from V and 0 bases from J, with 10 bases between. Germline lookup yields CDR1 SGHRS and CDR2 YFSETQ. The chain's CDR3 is CASSLAQARSGNTIYF. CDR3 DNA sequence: TGCGCCAGCAGCTTGGCGCAGGCCCGCTCTGGAAACACCATATATTTT.

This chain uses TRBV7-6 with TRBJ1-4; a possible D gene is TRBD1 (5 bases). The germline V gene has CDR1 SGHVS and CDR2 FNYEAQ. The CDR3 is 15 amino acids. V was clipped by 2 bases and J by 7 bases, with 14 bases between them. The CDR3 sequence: CASSLMGGSFEKLFF. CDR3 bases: TGTGCCAGCAGCTTAATGGGGGGGTCTTTTGAAAAACTGTTTTTT.

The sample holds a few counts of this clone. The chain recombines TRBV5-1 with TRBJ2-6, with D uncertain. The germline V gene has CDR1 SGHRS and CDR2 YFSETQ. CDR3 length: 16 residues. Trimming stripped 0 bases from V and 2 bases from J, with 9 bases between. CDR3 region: CASSLAKVAGANVLTF. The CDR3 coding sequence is TGCGCCAGCAGCTTGGCTAAGGTGGCTGGGGCCAACGTCCTGACTTTC.

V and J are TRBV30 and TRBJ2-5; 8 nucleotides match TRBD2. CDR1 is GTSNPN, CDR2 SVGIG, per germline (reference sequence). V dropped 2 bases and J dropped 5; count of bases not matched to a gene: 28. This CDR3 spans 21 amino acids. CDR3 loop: CAWSKVCLGEPSTSERETQYF. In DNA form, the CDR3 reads TGTGCCTGGAGTAAGGTTTGTCTGGGGGAGCCTTCGACTAGCGAGCGGGAGACCCAGTACTTC.